The entry below describes one T cell receptor beta chain. The data were taken from a study of lymphopenia after photon versus proton radiotherapy. Libraries were prepared by immunoSEQ multiplex PCR; TCRdb keeps only in-frame clonotypes and omits some of them. The sample includes approximately 160,000 clones, roughly nine tenths of them seen just once. J gave up 2 bases and V 0 bases, and 17 bases lay outside the gene matches. CDR3 length: 20 residues. Germline-derived CDR1 and CDR2 are LGHNA and YSLEER. V usage is TRBV4-3 and J usage is TRBJ2-3; the match to TRBD2 covers 7 bases. This sample comprised peripheral blood, obtained from a patient treated with photon-based radiotherapy. This clonotype was sampled from a middle-aged man with gastric cancer. The CDR3 DNA is TGCGCCAGCAGCCAAGAGGGTGGGAAGACTAGCAGGTCGCTCACAGATACGCAGTATTTT. This codes for CASSQEGGKTSRSLTDTQYF.